This T cell receptor (beta chain) was identified in a study of CD8 T cells in ankylosing spondylitis. Notes on the study in general: Made up of 7 to 9 highly homologous variants, a TCR beta motif appeared characteristic of ankylosing spondylitis blood.

MiXCR was run by TCRdb on the 5' RACE reads, yielding one entry per CDR3 protein. Found here are about 800,000 distinct CDR3 sequences, 12% of them singletons; the top ten hold under 0.6%. This clonotype has only a few counts. Antigen specificity is unknown. The sequenced material came from blood, either unsorted or a sorted T cell fraction (not recorded which). This TCR came from a male donor with ankylosing spondylitis.

DNA of the CDR3: TGTGCCAGCAGTTTCCGAGGAGATTTGGGAGATACGCAGTATTTT. Translation: CASSFRGDLGDTQYF. The chain recombines TRBV28 with TRBJ2-3; unclear D gene. The CDR3 loop spans 15 amino acids. V was shortened by 3 bases and J by 5 bases, with 15 bases between the two germline ends. CDR1 is MDHEN and CDR2 is SYDVKM in the germline V gene.